The rows below give T cell receptor beta chains drawn from one sample of a study of Tregs in tolerant kidney transplant recipients. Here immunoSEQ multiplex PCR was the method, and the copy in TCRdb shows in-frame clones only, minus some. The sample has 68,000 or so clones; less than 90% are singletons. Sequencing was carried out using CD4+ T cells from blood. The source is a human donor in good health. CDR3s include the opening cysteine and the closing phenylalanine or tryptophan. A D gene is named only where the DNA matches it firmly. Clone size is shown for a subset of rows, as once, few, many or a class of expanded clone.

J: TRBJ1-1; D: NA; size: NA; V: TRBV19; CDR3: CASSIRSHRVPEAFF; DNA: TGTGCCAGTAGTATCCGGAGCCACAGGGTCCCGGAAGCTTTCTTT
J: TRBJ1-2; D: NA; size: NA; V: TRBV27; CDR3: CASSLTGAVGYGYTF; DNA: TGTGCCAGCAGTTTAACAGGAGCCGTCGGATATGGCTACACCTTC
J: TRBJ2-7; D: TRBD2; size: NA; V: TRBV7-6; CDR3: CASSLGETSGSYEQYF; DNA: TGTGCCAGCAGCCTTGGGGAAACTAGCGGATCCTACGAGCAGTACTTC
J: TRBJ2-2; D: TRBD2; size: NA; V: TRBV19; CDR3: CASSMAGGPTGELFF; DNA: TGTGCCAGTAGTATGGCGGGAGGGCCGACCGGGGAGCTGTTTTTT
J: TRBJ2-3; D: NA; size: NA; V: TRBV27; CDR3: CASSLFRGGDTQYF; DNA: TGTGCCAGCAGTTTATTTCGGGGCGGGGATACGCAGTATTTT
J: TRBJ1-2; D: NA; size: once; V: TRBV11-3; CDR3: CASSQGIGYTF; DNA: TGTGCCAGCAGCCAAGGGATCGGCTACACCTTC
J: TRBJ1-2; D: TRBD1; size: NA; V: TRBV4-3; CDR3: CASSPGQGNYGYTF; DNA: TGCGCCAGCAGCCCGGGACAGGGAAACTATGGCTACACCTTC
J: TRBJ2-2; D: TRBD2; size: NA; V: TRBV4-1; CDR3: CASSQGGTSSSNTGELFF; DNA: TGCGCCAGCAGCCAAGGGGGGACTAGCTCATCTAACACCGGGGAGCTGTTTTTT
J: TRBJ1-5; D: NA; size: NA; V: TRBV5-5; CDR3: CASSIRGQPQHF; DNA: TGTGCCAGCAGCATAAGGGGGCAGCCCCAGCATTTT
J: TRBJ2-7; D: NA; size: NA; V: TRBV4-1; CDR3: CASSQGDNLGQLTYEQYF; DNA: TGCGCCAGCAGCCAAGGAGATAACTTAGGACAGCTTACCTACGAGCAGTACTTC